This T cell receptor beta chain originates from a study of beta chain features in type 1 diabetes. Study overall: No age, gender or cell yield differences were seen between patients and healthy donors. The examined sorted cells totaled approximately 100 million across samples. Overall study results and limits: Still unanswered here is whether HLA type influences TCRB rearrangement. Moderately but significantly shorter TCRB CDR3s were found in Type 1 diabetes patients in all four CD4+ subsets. Insertions at VDJ junctions were less frequent in type 1 diabetes patients. These patients also deleted more nucleotides at the same junctions.

Trimming at V came to 3 bases and at J to 1 base, leaving 2 bases not matched to a gene. The CDR3 has 14 amino acids. Germline CDR1 and CDR2: LNHDA and SQIVND (reference sequence). Expressed TCRB transcripts were sequenced after all isolated RNA was converted to cDNA. Only in-frame clones appear in the TCRdb table, and some are missing; sequencing was by immunoSEQ multiplex PCR. Of hundreds of thousands of clones in the sample, over 7% were seen once. Worth noting for this clone: Its antigen is not identified.

The sequenced material came from central memory CD4+ T cells from blood. The genes are TRBV19 and TRBJ1-2, with TRBD1 matching over 7 bases. This TCR came from a man younger than 40 with type 1 diabetes. CDR3 coding DNA: TGTGCCAGTAGTATTCAGGGGGATAACTATGGCTACACCTTC. Its translation: CASSIQGDNYGYTF. Full variable domain (missing parts from reference TRBV19 and TRBJ1-2): DGGITQSPKYLFRKEGQNVTLSCEQNLNHDAMYWYRQDPGQGLRLIYYSQIVNDFQKGDIAEGYSVSREKKESFPLTVTSAQKNPTAFYLCASSIQGDNYGYTFGSGTRLTVV.